This TCR beta chain stems from a study of post-analysis software for immune sequencing data. Libraries were made from TCR beta cDNA, and they carried unique molecular identifiers. A single record per CDR3 protein comes from TCRdb applying MiXCR to the PCR reads. The sample records roughly 800,000 distinct CDR3 sequences, 46% being singletons. Study-wide results and caveats: Compared with controls, patients had more of about 5 TRBV segments, including TRBV5-6, TRBV5-1 and TRBV20-1.

Germline CDR1 reads SGHRS; CDR2 reads YFSETQ. CDR3 length: 13 residues. With V trimmed by 3 bases and J by 8 bases, 5 bases remained unmatched. On this clonotype: Its specificity is unknown.

This clonotype was obtained from a girl aged 5-17 years with multiple sclerosis. J is TRBJ2-1 and V is TRBV5-1, with TRBD2 matching 7 bases. Sequences were obtained from blood. Here the CDR3 reads CASSSRLAYEQFF. In nucleotides, the CDR3 is TGCGCCAGCAGCTCCCGACTAGCCTATGAGCAGTTCTTC.